This paragraph covers one TCR beta chain sequence. Original data processing: From reference gene primer amplification, estimates of nucleated cell counts were derived. Some clones are missing from TCRdb's copy, which holds only in-frame ones; the method was immunoSEQ multiplex PCR. The V and J calls and clone size were taken over from that table, and D and trimming were inferred from the DNA. The sample lists approximately 220,000 clones, approximately 86% occurring once. This record belongs to a study of blood T cell repertoires in COVID-19. Turning to the study itself: Sources were T cells, B-cell-depleted T cells, or PBMCs; the material itself was cDNA or gDNA.

Individuals aged roughly 18 to 95 years were recruited from some 26 US areas. The CDR3 totals 15 residues. Germline V gives CDR1 SGDLS, CDR2 YYNGEE. Trimming removed 0 bases from V and 7 bases from J; junction bases left unmatched: 4. This TCR was sampled from a middle-aged woman with acute COVID-19. The V call is TRBV9, the J call TRBJ2-1, with 10 bases aligning to TRBD2. The sequenced sample consisted of PBMCs or T cells enriched from blood (not recorded which). CDR3 nucleotides: TGTGCCAGCAGCGTAGGGTTTAGCGGGGGGAATGAGCAGTTCTTC. Encoded protein: CASSVGFSGGNEQFF.